This is a list of T cell receptor beta chains from one sample in a study of blood T cell repertoires in COVID-19. Measured with immunoSEQ multiplex PCR; TCRdb has only the in-frame clones, and not every one. The repertoire holds approximately 84,000 clones, 80% seen once, with 15% to 20% in the top ten. Sequencing was carried out using peripheral blood. The source is a human donor in a cohort sampled during active COVID-19. The CDR3 runs from the conserved cysteine through the conserved F or W. A D gene is named only where the DNA matches it firmly. Only part of the rows carry a size: once, few, many, or a class if the clone is expanded.

CDR3aa,CDR3nt,d_gene,v_gene,abundance,j_gene
CATGQGAGEAFF,TGTGCCACCGGACAGGGGGCAGGTGAAGCTTTCTTT,TRBD1,TRBV6-5,-,TRBJ1-1
CASSGSGGPSGEQYF,TGTGCCAGCAGCGGCTCGGGAGGCCCCTCTGGCGAGCAGTACTTC,TRBD2,TRBV11-3,-,TRBJ2-7
CAISTTGGGGYTF,TGTGCCATCAGTACGACAGGGGGCGGTGGCTACACCTTC,TRBD1,TRBV10-3,-,TRBJ1-2
CASSLGGSSYGYTF,TGTGCCAGCAGCCTCGGAGGATCGAGCTATGGCTACACCTTC,-,TRBV7-2,-,TRBJ1-2
CASSPEGGQGEAFF,TGTGCCAGCAGCCCTGAAGGGGGACAGGGTGAAGCTTTCTTT,TRBD1,TRBV7-3,once,TRBJ1-1
CASSLEGLAGLYTDTQYF,TGTGCCAGCAGTTTGGAGGGACTAGCGGGTCTGTACACAGATACGCAGTATTTT,TRBD2,TRBV28,-,TRBJ2-3
CASSSTPISNQPQHF,TGTGCCAGCAGTTCGACTCCTATTAGCAATCAGCCCCAGCATTTT,-,TRBV6-9,once,TRBJ1-5
CASSQSIGRQVNYGYTF,TGTGCCAGCAGCCAATCGATTGGGAGGCAGGTTAACTATGGCTACACCTTC,-,TRBV6-2/TRBV6-3,-,TRBJ1-2
CASSSPPGREGVTNEQFF,TGCGCCAGCAGCTCCCCCCCCGGGAGGGAGGGAGTTACGAATGAGCAGTTCTTC,TRBD2,TRBV5-1,-,TRBJ2-1
CASTEGSLNTEAFF,TGTGCCAGCACTGAGGGGAGCTTGAACACTGAAGCTTTCTTT,-,TRBV2,-,TRBJ1-1
CASSFMEGGTGELFF,TGTGCCAGCAGCTTCATGGAGGGCGGAACCGGGGAGCTGTTTTTT,-,TRBV7-8,-,TRBJ2-2
CASSQERGQRVTGELFF,TGTGCCAGCAGCCAAGAGCGGGGACAGAGAGTTACCGGGGAGCTGTTTTTT,-,TRBV14,-,TRBJ2-2
CASSVQGGRASDTQYF,TGTGCCAGCAGTGTCCAGGGCGGGAGGGCCTCAGATACGCAGTATTTT,TRBD2,TRBV6-4,-,TRBJ2-3
CASSATSGSAYEQFF,TGTGCCAGCAGCGCGACTAGCGGGAGTGCATATGAGCAGTTCTTC,TRBD2,TRBV9,-,TRBJ2-1
CASSQGVGAQHF,TGTGCCAGCAGCCAAGGGGTAGGAGCCCAGCATTTT,-,TRBV3-1/TRBV3-2,-,TRBJ1-5
CASSLTGVNEQYF,TGTGCCAGCTCACTGACAGGGGTCAACGAGCAGTACTTC,TRBD1,TRBV18,-,TRBJ2-7
CASSQVGALGGYTF,TGCGCCAGCAGCCAAGTTGGGGCGCTGGGTGGCTACACCTTC,-,TRBV4-1,-,TRBJ1-2
CASSHEHEQFF,TGTGCCAGCAGCCATGAGCATGAGCAGTTCTTC,-,TRBV3-1/TRBV3-2,-,TRBJ2-1
CASSRQTSSYEQYF,TGCGCCAGCAGCCGGCAGACAAGCTCCTACGAGCAGTACTTC,-,TRBV4-1,-,TRBJ2-7
CASSPASLRQMNSPLHF,TGTGCCAGCTCACCAGCGTCGCTGCGACAGATGAATTCACCCCTCCACTTT,-,TRBV18,-,TRBJ1-6
CASSQEASSKETQYF,TGTGCCAGCAGCCAAGAGGCTAGCTCGAAAGAGACCCAGTACTTC,-,TRBV4-2,-,TRBJ2-5
CASSLTEGYTF,TGTGCCAGCAGCTTGACAGAGGGCTACACCTTC,-,TRBV7-9,-,TRBJ1-2